This TCR beta chain came from a study of blood T cell repertoires in COVID-19 (TCRdb year 2020). As for the study more broadly: The collaborator samples originated in the United States, Italy and Spain and spanned the acute and convalescent phases of COVID-19. The material from the prospective study consisted of cDNA or gDNA derived from T cells, B-cell-depleted T cells, or PBMCs. Deeply sampled blood TCRbeta repertoires from subjects exposed to, actively infected with, or recovered from COVID-19 were included in the dataset. The repertoires were released in a freely available public database intended as a resource for research on the immune response to SARS-CoV-2. The samples were drawn from two sources: the first 160 participants of the ongoing ImmuneRACE study, and over 950 subjects contributed by 6 global collaborators. The sample metadata nearly always contained a de-identified subject ID, COVID-19 status, age in years and sex. HLA class I and class II types, where available, came from metadata supplied by the sample provider rather than from assay-based typing. What the study reported, not specific to this receptor: The amount of clinical and demographic metadata varied by source and participant and was provided uncurated.

The immunoSEQ Assay, a bias-controlled multiplex PCR, was used to amplify TCRbeta CDR3 regions from genomic DNA. As for the authors' bioinformatics: The number of nucleated cells in each sample was estimated from the amplification of reference gene primers within the assay. To quantify the absolute abundance of each unique TCRbeta CDR3 rearrangement, sequence reads were collapsed and filtered. For each sample, productive Simpson clonality was calculated by taking the square root of Simpson's diversity index across productive rearrangements. Sourced from immuneACCESS, this table was stored by TCRdb with only in-frame sequences that have V and J called. A share of the clones is absent; for the studies checked, an unresolved V gene accounts for under half, and the remainder has no known explanation. The D gene and trimming were derived from the DNA, and the V and J assignments and clone size from that table. The sample records about 160,000 clones, about 80% of which are singletons. In total, the top ten clones hold around 2.1% of the sample.

Cut back by 4 bases and 2 bases, the V and J ends lie 11 bases apart. The germline V gene provides CDR1 SNHLY and CDR2 FYNNEI. CDR3 length: 14 amino acids, cysteine to phenylalanine. Left in the record is the CDR3 DNA by itself, 42 bases read in frame from the first base. Collaborating institutions collected whole blood in K2EDTA tubes following their own protocols. For TCRbeta analysis, collaborators shipped samples in one of three forms: frozen whole blood, isolated PBMCs, or DNA extracted from either of those sample types. Points on this clone: The antigen it binds to is not known. One base away there is no much larger clone; base qualities are not given.

The sequencing sample was made of peripheral blood. The chain was built from TRBV2 and TRBJ2-5; TRBD1 is possibly the D segment (5 matching bases). The sequence was collected from a man in his 70s with acute or convalescent COVID-19. The CDR3 region reads CASSVGAGQETQYF. The bases read TGTGCCAGCAGTGTAGGGGCTGGACAAGAGACCCAGTACTTC. The CDR3, completed at both ends by the reference TRBV2 and TRBJ2-5 genes, gives the full variable domain EPEVTQTPSHQVTQMGQEVILRCVPISNHLYFYWYRQILGQKVEFLVSFYNNEISEKSEIFDDQFSVERPDGSNFTLKIRSTKLEDSAMYFCASSVGAGQETQYFGPGTRLLVL.